This TCR beta chain was identified in a study of T cell responses to AZD1222 COVID-19 vaccine. The CDR3 is 18 residues long. Trimming removed 4 bases at V and 1 base at J, with 21 bases between. CDR1 and CDR2 from the germline V gene are KGHSH and LQKENI. A remark on this clone: What it recognizes is unknown.

Repertoires were generated with immunoSEQ multiplex PCR, while TCRdb's copy carries only in-frame clones and drops some. The table records 70,000 to 75,000 clones, about 85% of them present only once. Study-wide points: The donors showed a predominance of white British ancestry and of females, with possible underestimation of clonal diversity. Spike-wide vaccine-associated CD4 TCRs dominated at 160-218 and 743-854.

The starting material was peripheral blood, obtained 28 days after the second AZD1222 dose. The J gene is TRBJ2-3, the V gene TRBV18; D may correspond to TRBD1 or TRBD2 (5 bases each). This clonotype originated in an adult who received the AZD1222 COVID-19 vaccine. The CDR3 region is CASSLTPPGLWGTDTQYF. Here the CDR3 DNA reads TGTGCCAGCTCACTAACCCCTCCGGGGCTATGGGGCACAGATACGCAGTATTTT.